These 14 T cell receptor beta chains were all obtained from the same sample, sequenced in a study of blood T cell repertoires in COVID-19. Here immunoSEQ multiplex PCR was the method, and the copy in TCRdb shows in-frame clones only, minus some. The sample carries a few hundred thousand clones, approximately 83% recorded once. The material sequenced was PBMCs or T cells enriched from blood (not recorded which). Receptors were obtained from a woman aged 40 to 50 with acute COVID-19.

The chain recombines TRBV6-1 with TRBJ1-1; no definite D call. V was shortened by 2 bases and J by 2 bases, with 9 bases between the two germline ends. This CDR3 has 14 residues. Germline V lookup: CDR1 MNHNS, CDR2 SASEGT. CDR3 residues: CASSEKQSNTEAFF. The CDR3 region has the DNA TGTGCCAGCAGTGAAAAACAGAGCAACACTGAAGCTTTCTTT.

This chain joins TRBV28 and TRBJ1-1; D remains ambiguous. The CDR3 runs to 15 residues. The germline V and J ends were trimmed by 2 bases and 1 base, with 11 bases remaining between them. In germline, CDR1 is MDHEN, CDR2 SYDVKM. The CDR3 sequence: CASSLISPTNTEAFF. Here the CDR3 DNA reads TGTGCCAGCAGTTTAATCAGTCCCACGAACACTGAAGCTTTCTTT.

The chain carries TRBV28 and TRBJ2-5, with TRBD2 matching over 7 bases. This CDR3 comprises 14 residues. From germline, CDR1 is MDHEN and CDR2 SYDVKM. J was trimmed by 5 bases and V by 3 bases; bases with no gene match: 6. The DNA of the CDR3 is TGTGCCAGCAGTTTCGTGCGGGAGCAGGAGACCCAGTACTTC. This codes for CASSFVREQETQYF.

The rearrangement uses TRBV28 and TRBJ1-3; D possibly corresponds to TRBD1 (6 bases). The V gene lost 6 bases and the J gene lost 0 bases, with 15 bases spanning the gap. Germline CDR1 reads MDHEN; CDR2 reads SYDVKM. The CDR3 contains 16 residues. CDR3 residues: CASRSGTSNSGNTIYF. The DNA of the CDR3 is TGTGCCAGCAGGTCCGGGACATCGAACTCTGGAAACACCATATATTTT.

This clone was seen only once. The chain carries TRBV3-1 (or the pseudogene TRBV3-2) and TRBJ2-1; TRBD2 might be the D (5 bases). Germline loops: CDR1 LGHDT, CDR2 YNNKEL (reference sequence). This CDR3 spans 15 amino acids. V shed 5 bases and J shed 2 bases, with 13 bases lying between them. The CDR3 loop reads CASSSRTGAYNEQFF. CDR3 bases: TGTGCCAGCAGCTCCCGGACTGGAGCCTACAATGAGCAGTTCTTC.

The chain carries TRBV6-5 and TRBJ1-2; TRBD1 might be the D (5 bases). The V gene's germline CDR1 is MNHEY and CDR2 SVGAGI. The CDR3 extends over 13 amino acids. V dropped 7 bases and J dropped 5 bases, with 14 bases sitting between them. The DNA for the CDR3 is TGTGCCAGCACCGACAGCCCCATATATGGCTACACCTTC. It is translated as CASTDSPIYGYTF.

The chain combines TRBV10-3 with TRBJ1-5, with a possible D match to TRBD1 (5 bases). This CDR3 is built from 16 residues. Deletions cut 0 bases from V and 7 bases from J, with 16 bases between. Germline V lookup: CDR1 ENHRY, CDR2 SYGVKD. CDR3 loop: CAISESGGRGGQPQHF. In DNA form, the CDR3 reads TGTGCCATCAGTGAGTCTGGGGGGAGGGGTGGCCAGCCCCAGCATTTT.

This chain links TRBV10-3 with TRBJ2-1, with D maybe TRBD2 (6 bases). This CDR3 is 14 amino acids long. Trimming removed 6 bases at V and 5 bases at J, with 14 bases between. Germline values: CDR1 ENHRY, CDR2 SYGVKD. DNA of the CDR3: TGTGCCATCAGAGGGACCCGGGGGAACAATGAGCAGTTCTTC. Protein sequence: CAIRGTRGNNEQFF.

The J gene is TRBJ2-5, the V gene TRBV10-2; 11 bases map to TRBD2. The CDR3 consists of 19 residues. With V trimmed by 1 base and J by 5 bases, 15 bases remained unmatched. Germline V gene lookup returns CDR1 WSHSY and CDR2 SAAADI. The CDR3 loop is CASSEFPGLAEEEGETQYF. For the CDR3, the DNA is TGCGCCAGCAGTGAGTTTCCGGGACTAGCGGAGGAAGAAGGGGAGACCCAGTACTTC.

This chain links TRBV28 with TRBJ1-5; D remains ambiguous. Trimming shortened V by 2 bases and J by 5 bases, and 10 bases separated the two germline ends. Germline CDR1 is MDHEN and CDR2 is SYDVKM. This CDR3 has 14 amino acids. As DNA, the CDR3 is TGTGCCAGCAGTTTAGATCCCACTGATCAGCCCCAGCATTTT. Translation gives CASSLDPTDQPQHF.

CDR3 sequence reads: CASSWAGGPSWEQFF. The DNA of the CDR3 is TGTGCCAGCAGTTGGGCGGGAGGGCCCTCCTGGGAGCAGTTCTTC. The V and J genes are TRBV28 and TRBJ2-1, with TRBD2 matching 9 bases. This CDR3 region has 15 residues. The V segment lost 4 bases and the J segment 10 bases; nucleotides outside the gene matches: 11. The germline V gene encodes CDR1 MDHEN and CDR2 SYDVKM.

The chain carries TRBV29-1 and TRBJ2-1, with 13 bases that match TRBD2. The V gene's germline CDR1 is SQVTM and CDR2 ANQGSEA. The CDR3 is 13 residues long. Trimming at V came to 7 bases and at J to 12 bases, leaving 9 bases not matched to a gene. This chain's CDR3 is CSATSGGGTGQFF. DNA of the CDR3: TGCAGCGCCACTAGCGGGGGGGGGACCGGGCAGTTCTTC.

The chain employs TRBV11-3 and TRBJ2-2, with 10 bases fitting TRBD2. This CDR3 contains 18 residues. CDR1 and CDR2 (germline): SGHNT, YENEEA. The V and J ends lost 4 bases and 0 bases, in that order; junction bases with no gene match: 8. CDR3 amino acids: CASSSEREGRPNTGELFF. CDR3 nucleotides: TGTGCCAGCAGCTCGGAGCGGGAGGGACGCCCGAACACCGGGGAGCTGTTTTTT.

This chain uses TRBV2 with TRBJ1-1, with D maybe TRBD1 (5 bases). The CDR3 runs to 13 residues. V was cut by 6 bases and J by 10 bases, with 18 bases left in between. The germline CDR1 and CDR2 sequences are SNHLY and FYNNEI. The CDR3: CASSPGTSHGAFF. DNA of the CDR3: TGTGCCAGCAGCCCTGGGACTTCACATGGAGCTTTCTTT.